This is a list of T cell receptor beta chains from one sample in a study of human T cells and chemical hapten exposure. Via MiXCR, TCRdb re-called the RACE reads, giving one row per CDR3 protein. Among roughly 380,000 distinct CDR3 sequences listed, roughly 4.8% were seen once. This specimen was whole blood, taken in connection with sensitization to the hapten diphenylcyclopropenone (DPC). These receptors were taken from a woman aged 50 to 60 with alopecia areata. Some clones in this sample may be carry-over from other donors' samples. Both conserved end residues are trimmed from each CDR3. Fields, in order: V gene, J gene, CDR3 protein.

v_gene: TRBV29-1; j_gene: TRBJ2-1; CDR3aa: SVETAYNEQF
v_gene: TRBV11-2; j_gene: TRBJ1-6; CDR3aa: ASSLPLLYNSPLH
v_gene: TRBV28; j_gene: TRBJ2-6; CDR3aa: ASSSPLRRGLGANVLT
v_gene: TRBV6-1; j_gene: TRBJ1-1; CDR3aa: ASRTRGPNTEAF
v_gene: TRBV20-1; j_gene: TRBJ2-2; CDR3aa: SARLAGNLNTGELF
v_gene: TRBV5-5; j_gene: TRBJ2-3; CDR3aa: ASSLEGENTQY
v_gene: TRBV2; j_gene: TRBJ2-3; CDR3aa: ASSPHLGTDTQY
v_gene: TRBV7-6; j_gene: TRBJ1-1; CDR3aa: ASSLGAGTGWTEAF
v_gene: TRBV4-2; j_gene: TRBJ1-2; CDR3aa: ASSQEAKRANYGYT
v_gene: TRBV29-1; j_gene: TRBJ2-1; CDR3aa: SVEGVIVAGEQF
v_gene: TRBV20-1; j_gene: TRBJ2-5; CDR3aa: SASKDPGSQY
v_gene: TRBV7-2; j_gene: TRBJ2-3; CDR3aa: ASSLGGSHTDTQY
v_gene: TRBV12-3/TRBV12-4; j_gene: TRBJ1-6; CDR3aa: ASTLLAGSPLH
v_gene: TRBV30; j_gene: TRBJ2-5; CDR3aa: AWSQSREAQY